What follows is one T cell receptor beta chain and its context. This clonotype was seen a handful of times. The antigen it recognizes is unknown. No much larger clone is present one base from it, and per-base qualities are unavailable. In the germline V gene, CDR1 corresponds to SGHRS and CDR2 to YFSETQ. Trimming accounts for 0 bases at V and 4 bases at J, while the number of junction bases matched to no gene is 2. The CDR3, from cysteine to phenylalanine, totals 15 residues. CDR3 DNA is the only sequence kept; it has 45 bases, read in frame from the first base. The data are from a study of CD8 T cells in ankylosing spondylitis (dated by TCRdb to 2016 to 2017). In the study overall: T cell receptor beta repertoires were profiled in healthy donors and ankylosing spondylitis patients so that disease-linked TCR variants could be found. The full study cohort was made up of 25 to 30 ankylosing spondylitis patients and fewer than 120 healthy donors. Peripheral blood was sampled, and synovial fluid was additionally collected from ankylosing spondylitis patients.

Overall study results and their limits: Some TCR beta motif variants had previously been reported in synovial fluid and blood of reactive arthritis patients, which suggested common disease-initiation mechanisms. The disease-linked clones had a CD8+ phenotype and were found at relatively low frequencies in peripheral blood. The disease-linked clones were reported to be significantly enriched in matched synovial fluid samples from ankylosing spondylitis patients. Blood from ankylosing spondylitis patients appeared to be characterized by a TCR beta motif made up of about 8 highly homologous amino acid variants.

TCRdb shows the sequencer as Illumina HiSeq 2500. Quantitative 5'-RACE with molecular barcodes was the method used to prepare the TCR beta libraries. The paper's data handling went like this. Disease-linked TCR variants were identified with a new computational method built on a probabilistic model of VDJ rearrangement. TCRdb trimmed the raw reads at Q25, called clones with MiXCR and kept productive beta chains. Rows merge per CDR3 protein into single entries with the most common DNA and genes. The V and J calls come from TCRdb's annotation, not from the publication. Recorded for this sample are approximately 300,000 distinct CDR3 sequences; approximately 8.2% of them occurred a single time. The top ten clonotypes cover roughly 15% of the sample.

Specimen: blood, either unsorted or a sorted T cell fraction (not recorded which). The sequence came from a male donor with ankylosing spondylitis. This sequence uses TRBV5-1 and TRBJ2-5; 11 bases in the junction line up with TRBD2. The bases are TGCGCCAGCAGCTTGGAACTAGCGGGAGTAGAGACCCAGTACTTC. It translates to CASSLELAGVETQYF.